These 25 T cell receptor beta chains share one sample of origin, sequenced in a study of T cell changes during pregnancy in multiple sclerosis. TCRdb keeps only in-frame clones here, not all; method: immunoSEQ multiplex PCR. The sample holds tens of thousands of clones; approximately 92% are singletons and the top ten take approximately 0.62%. Sequencing was performed on CD4+ T cells from peripheral blood mononuclear cells, taken in the third trimester of pregnancy. The receptors shown here come from a female donor with multiple sclerosis, enrolled in a pregnancy study.

The V and J genes are TRBV30 and TRBJ1-4, with no clear D. Germline V gives CDR1 GTSNPN, CDR2 SVGIG (reference sequence). This CDR3 contains 10 residues. V was pared by 5 bases and J by 8 bases, with 6 bases between. The CDR3 bases are TGTGCCTGGGGCCAGGAAAAACTGTTTTTT. Translated: CAWGQEKLFF.

The V call is TRBV28, the J call TRBJ2-7; 9 nucleotides agree with TRBD2. The CDR3 has 17 residues. V lost 10 bases and J lost 9; bases outside the gene matches: 25. Germline V gives CDR1 MDHEN, CDR2 SYDVKM. The CDR3 loop reads CATNPPLAGDYTRGQYF. The CDR3 bases are TGTGCCACAAACCCCCCACTAGCGGGTGATTATACTAGAGGGCAGTACTTC.

V gene TRBV9 combines with J gene TRBJ2-7, with D perhaps matching TRBD2 (6 bases). Trimming cost V 4 bases and J 1 base, with 15 bases left between them. Germline CDR1 SGDLS, CDR2 YYNGEE. This CDR3 contains 15 residues. This CDR3 is CASSPRDGGSYEQYF. The CDR3 DNA follows: TGTGCCAGCAGCCCTAGGGACGGGGGATCCTACGAGCAGTACTTC.

The rearrangement uses TRBV19 and TRBJ2-5; tentative D call: TRBD1 (7 bases). The length of the CDR3 is 14 residues. CDR1 is LNHDA, CDR2 SQIVND, per germline (reference sequence). The CDR3 loop is CATSPGGPEETQYF. The CDR3 bases are TGTGCAACCTCCCCAGGGGGGCCCGAAGAGACCCAGTACTTC.

The chain couples TRBV11-2 to TRBJ2-2; 12 positions match TRBD2. The V gene's germline CDR1 is SGHAT and CDR2 FQNNGV. The J segment lost 5 bases and the V segment lost 5 bases, leaving 6 bases of the junction unmatched. The CDR3 extends over 16 amino acids. DNA of the CDR3: TGTGCCAGCAGCCTTCTAGCGGGAGGGGGAACCGGGGAGCTGTTTTTT. This translates into CASSLLAGGGTGELFF. Full variable domain (remainder filled in from reference TRBV11-2 and TRBJ2-2): EAGVAQSPRYKIIEKRQSVAFWCNPISGHATLYWYQQILGQGPKLLIQFQNNGVVDDSQLPKDRFSAERLKGVDSTLKIQPAKLEDSAVYLCASSLLAGGGTGELFFGEGSRLTVL.

This clone is a singleton in its sample. The CDR3 DNA is TGTGCCAGCAGGCTAGATAGACTTCGGGGCACTGAAGCTTTCTTT. It encodes CASRLDRLRGTEAFF. The genes are TRBV2 and TRBJ1-1, with no clear D. The CDR3 covers 15 residues. Germline V gives CDR1 SNHLY, CDR2 FYNNEI. V dropped 6 bases and J dropped 4 bases, with 18 bases sitting between them.

The genes are TRBV5-6 and TRBJ2-5; 8 positions agree with TRBD1. V gave up 4 bases and J gave up 4 bases; unmatched junction bases: 12. The CDR3 loop spans 16 amino acids. Germline CDR1 SGHDT, CDR2 YYEEEE. The chain's CDR3 is CASSLIPGQALETQYF. The CDR3 region has the DNA TGTGCCAGCAGCCTGATACCGGGACAGGCCCTAGAGACCCAGTACTTC.

The chain is built from TRBV5-4 and TRBJ2-5; D possibly corresponds to TRBD2 (6 bases). The germline V and J ends were trimmed by 4 bases and 3 bases, with 13 bases remaining between them. The CDR3 extends over 14 amino acids. Per germline, CDR1 SGHNT and CDR2 YYREEE (reference sequence). The CDR3 reads CASSPGTLKETQYF. In DNA, the CDR3 is TGTGCCAGCAGCCCCGGGACTCTCAAAGAGACCCAGTACTTC.

The V gene is TRBV2, the J gene TRBJ2-1; D not resolved. Germline V CDR1 and CDR2: SNHLY, FYNNEI. Trimming took off 7 bases at V and 9 bases at J, with 10 bases between the two ends. The CDR3 contains 11 residues. CDR3 nucleotide sequence: TGTGCCAGCACACGCTATGGTGAGCAGTTCTTC. It codes for CASTRYGEQFF.

The chain couples TRBV7-2 to TRBJ1-1, with D hard to call. The V and J ends lost 1 base and 4 bases respectively, with 10 bases between them. The CDR3 covers 14 residues. Germline V CDR1 and CDR2: SGHTA, FQGNSA. CDR3 region: CASSLGGMRTEAFF. The CDR3 DNA is TGTGCCAGCAGCTTAGGTGGTATGCGCACTGAAGCTTTCTTT.

For the CDR3, the DNA is TGTGCCTGGAGTGTCCCCGGAGGCAATCAGCCCCAGCATTTT. Encoded protein: CAWSVPGGNQPQHF. J is TRBJ1-5 and V is TRBV30; D unclear. This CDR3 has 14 residues. Germline V lookup: CDR1 GTSNPN, CDR2 SVGIG (reference sequence). Between the trimmed V and J ends, which lost 0 bases and 2 bases, there was a span of 8 bases.

J is TRBJ2-5 and V is TRBV2; 7 positions match TRBD2. CDR1 SNHLY and CDR2 FYNNEI come from the germline V gene. This CDR3 is 13 amino acids long. After removal of 1 base from V and 9 bases from J, the junction contained 5 bases not matched to a gene. For the CDR3, the DNA is TGTGCCAGCAGTGAAGGGGGGGGATCGGCCCAGTACTTC. Translated: CASSEGGGSAQYF.

This chain links TRBV28 with TRBJ2-2; a possible D gene is TRBD1 (6 bases). Trimming stripped 1 base from V and 0 bases from J, with 9 bases between. Germline V gene data show CDR1 as MDHEN and CDR2 as SYDVKM. The CDR3 has 16 residues. CDR3 in DNA: TGTGCCAGCAGTTTATCCGGGACACCGAACACCGGGGAGCTGTTTTTT. This sequence encodes CASSLSGTPNTGELFF.

This sequence joins TRBV30 and TRBJ2-2, with 8 bases lining up with TRBD2. Losses at the gene ends were 0 bases for V and 5 bases for J; bases not matched to a gene: 8. Germline V CDR1 and CDR2: GTSNPN, SVGIG (reference sequence). This CDR3 is 16 amino acids long. This CDR3 reads CAWSVTGRVGTGELFF. CDR3 sequence (DNA): TGTGCCTGGAGTGTTACCGGGAGGGTGGGGACCGGGGAGCTGTTTTTT.

The rearrangement links TRBV4-1 to TRBJ2-7, with TRBD2 identical over 8 bases. Germline lookup yields CDR1 MGHRA and CDR2 YSYEKL. The CDR3 is made up of 16 amino acids. After removal of 0 bases from V and 3 bases from J, the junction contained 7 bases not matched to a gene. The chain's CDR3 is CASSQDGEAGGYEQYF. The CDR3 bases are TGCGCCAGCAGCCAAGATGGTGAGGCGGGGGGCTACGAGCAGTACTTC.

V and J are TRBV12-5 and TRBJ2-3, with 9 bases that match TRBD2. Germline V gene sequence: CDR1 LGHNT, CDR2 FRNRAP. CDR3 length: 14 residues. V shed 5 bases, J shed 1 base, and the junction held 1 base outside the gene matches. The CDR3: CASGLAGRTDTQYF. CDR3 DNA: TGTGCTAGTGGTCTAGCGGGGCGCACAGATACGCAGTATTTT.

This chain connects TRBV6-1 to TRBJ2-3; D ambiguous. The V end lost 2 bases, the J end lost 6 bases, and 6 bases lay between the germline ends. The CDR3 runs to 12 residues. The germline V gene encodes CDR1 MNHNS and CDR2 SASEGT. CDR3 DNA: TGTGCCAGCAGTGAACAAATTGATACGCAGTATTTT. It codes for CASSEQIDTQYF.

The rearrangement joins TRBV5-5 to TRBJ1-2; no definite D call. The CDR3 is made up of 13 amino acids. Germline lookup yields CDR1 SGHKS and CDR2 YYEKEE (reference sequence). V lost 4 bases, J lost 8 bases, and 15 bases lay in between. The CDR3 loop is CASSDQRERGYTF. CDR3 coding DNA: TGTGCCAGCAGCGACCAAAGGGAGCGCGGCTACACCTTC.

This chain connects TRBV5-1 to TRBJ2-3; possible D gene TRBD2, 6 bases. The germline V and J ends were trimmed by 2 bases and 4 bases, with 8 bases remaining between them. Germline CDR1 SGHRS, CDR2 YFSETQ. This CDR3 region has 13 residues. This chain's CDR3 is CASSLLAADTQYF. The CDR3, as DNA: TGCGCCAGCAGCTTACTAGCAGCAGATACGCAGTATTTT. Combining the CDR3 with reference TRBV5-1 and TRBJ2-3 gives the whole variable domain KAGVTQTPRYLIKTRGQQVTLSCSPISGHRSVSWYQQTPGQGLQFLFEYFSETQRNKGNFPGRFSGRQFSNSRSEMNVSTLELGDSALYLCASSLLAADTQYFGPGTRLTVL.

The V and J genes are TRBV27 and TRBJ2-1; 16 bases map to TRBD2. The germline V gene encodes CDR1 MNHEY and CDR2 SMNVEV (reference sequence). Trimming at V came to 6 bases and at J to 9 bases, leaving 17 bases not matched to a gene. This CDR3 is 19 amino acids long. DNA of the CDR3: TGTGCCAGCAGCGAGGGACTAGCGGGAGGGCCTGGTCTCGGGGCTGAGCAGTTCTTC. Translating it yields CASSEGLAGGPGLGAEQFF.

The rearrangement uses TRBV10-3 and TRBJ2-3; tentative D call: TRBD2 (5 bases). With 2 bases removed from V and 6 bases from J, the gap between germline ends came to 18 bases. Germline CDR1 reads ENHRY; CDR2 reads SYGVKD. The CDR3 covers 16 residues. This chain's CDR3 is CAISEPLSAPRDTQYF. The CDR3 DNA reads TGTGCCATCAGTGAGCCTCTTAGCGCGCCCCGGGATACGCAGTATTTT.

The CDR3 protein is CASSAIQGRETQYF. The CDR3 nucleotides read TGTGCCAGCAGCGCAATACAGGGGCGAGAGACCCAGTACTTC. V and J are TRBV7-2 and TRBJ2-5; 7 bases line up with TRBD1. The trim removed 5 bases at V and 4 bases at J, leaving 7 bases unmatched. The CDR3 loop spans 14 amino acids. Germline V CDR1 and CDR2: SGHTA, FQGNSA.

The V call is TRBV6-1, the J call TRBJ1-4; tentatively, D is TRBD1 (6 bases). Germline V gives CDR1 MNHNS, CDR2 SASEGT. The CDR3 length is 13 residues. V shed 1 base and J shed 8 bases, with 8 bases lying between them. This CDR3 reads CASSEVQGEKLFF. CDR3 coding DNA: TGTGCCAGCAGTGAAGTTCAGGGGGAAAAACTGTTTTTT.

The sample holds one count of this clone. The chain recombines TRBV7-9 with TRBJ2-7, with 8 bases fitting TRBD2. This CDR3 is built from 14 residues. The germline CDR1 and CDR2 sequences are SEHNR and FQNEAQ (reference sequence). V lost 4 bases to trimming and J lost 9 bases; unmatched junction nucleotides: 11. Here the CDR3 DNA reads TGTGCCAGCAGCTCAGTCGGGGGGGCGGTGAGGCAGTACTTC. It yields the protein CASSSVGGAVRQYF.

The rearrangement joins TRBV29-1 to TRBJ1-1, with TRBD1 matching 8 bases. This CDR3 is 14 amino acids long. V trimming: 6 bases; J trimming: 5 bases; junction bases outside the gene matches: 11. The germline gives CDR1 SQVTM, CDR2 ANQGSEA. The CDR3 region has the DNA TGCAGCGTACAACCCCGGACAGGGTTAACTGAAGCTTTCTTT. Amino acids: CSVQPRTGLTEAFF.